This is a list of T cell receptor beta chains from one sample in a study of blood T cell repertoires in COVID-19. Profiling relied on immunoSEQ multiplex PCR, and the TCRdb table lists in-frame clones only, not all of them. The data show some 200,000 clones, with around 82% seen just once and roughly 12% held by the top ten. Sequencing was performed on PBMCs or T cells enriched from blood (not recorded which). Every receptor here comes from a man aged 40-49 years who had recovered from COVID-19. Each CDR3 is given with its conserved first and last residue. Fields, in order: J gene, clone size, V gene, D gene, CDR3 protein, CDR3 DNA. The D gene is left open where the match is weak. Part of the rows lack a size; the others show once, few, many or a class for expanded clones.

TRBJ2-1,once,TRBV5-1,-,CASSSSPGFGEQFF,TGCGCCAGCAGCTCAAGCCCAGGTTTCGGTGAGCAGTTCTTC
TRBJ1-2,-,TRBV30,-,CAWSVGLGGGYTF,TGTGCCTGGAGTGTAGGCCTGGGAGGAGGCTACACCTTC
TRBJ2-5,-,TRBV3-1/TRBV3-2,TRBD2,CASSQRVLAGDGETQYF,TGTGCCAGCAGCCAACGAGTTCTAGCGGGAGATGGAGAGACCCAGTACTTC
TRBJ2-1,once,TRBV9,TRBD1,CASSAQTGSSYNEQFF,TGTGCCAGCAGCGCTCAGACAGGGAGCTCCTACAATGAGCAGTTCTTC
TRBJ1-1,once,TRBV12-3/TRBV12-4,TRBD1,CASTDRGYTEAFF,TGTGCCAGCACCGACAGGGGGTACACTGAAGCTTTCTTT
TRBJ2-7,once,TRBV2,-,CASREYYEQYF,TGTGCCAGCAGGGAATACTACGAGCAGTACTTC
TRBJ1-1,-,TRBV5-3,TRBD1,CARSLDRVGTEAFF,TGTGCCAGAAGCCTCGACAGGGTCGGCACTGAAGCTTTCTTT
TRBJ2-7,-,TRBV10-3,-,CAISESGRGVTYEQYF,TGTGCCATCAGTGAGTCAGGCAGGGGGGTAACCTACGAGCAGTACTTC
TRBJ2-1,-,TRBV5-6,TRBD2,CASSFSSGSRYNEQFF,TGTGCCAGCAGCTTCTCTAGCGGCAGCCGGTACAATGAGCAGTTCTTC
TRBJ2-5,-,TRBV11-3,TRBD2,CASSFGGRAGETQYF,TGTGCCAGCAGCTTCGGCGGGAGAGCTGGGGAGACCCAGTACTTC
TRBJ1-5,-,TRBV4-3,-,CASSQEAGGYRNQPQHF,TGCGCCAGCAGCCAAGAAGCGGGGGGCTATCGCAATCAGCCCCAGCATTTT
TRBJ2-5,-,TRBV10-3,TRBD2,CAKGLAGEWLSLETQYF,TGTGCCAAGGGACTAGCGGGAGAATGGTTGTCACTAGAGACCCAGTACTTC
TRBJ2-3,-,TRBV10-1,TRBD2,CASSRLARTDTQYF,TGCGCCAGCAGTCGACTAGCGCGCACAGATACGCAGTATTTT
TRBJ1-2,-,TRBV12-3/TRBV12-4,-,CASSPGTGGGYTF,TGTGCCAGCAGTCCCGGGACGGGAGGTGGCTACACCTTC
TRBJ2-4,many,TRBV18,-,CASSPGLENIQYF,TGTGCCAGCTCACCGGGACTCGAAAACATTCAGTACTTC
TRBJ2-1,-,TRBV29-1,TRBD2,CSVGPSGKGNEQFF,TGCAGCGTGGGGCCTAGCGGGAAGGGTAATGAGCAGTTCTTC
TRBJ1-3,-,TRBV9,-,CASSPQGLGNTIYF,TGTGCCAGCAGCCCCCAGGGGCTGGGAAACACCATATATTTT
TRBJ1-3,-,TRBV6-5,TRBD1,CASSYFKTGVGNTIYF,TGTGCCAGCAGTTACTTTAAGACAGGGGTTGGAAACACCATATATTTT
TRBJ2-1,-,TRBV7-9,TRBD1,CASSRTGTGMNEQFF,TGTGCCAGCAGCCGGACCGGGACAGGGATGAATGAGCAGTTCTTC
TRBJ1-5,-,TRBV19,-,CASNRGHLNQPQHF,TGTGCCAGTAACCGGGGACACCTCAATCAGCCCCAGCATTTT
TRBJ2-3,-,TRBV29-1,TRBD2,CSVFGLAGSGGTQYF,TGCAGCGTTTTCGGACTAGCGGGGTCGGGGGGTACGCAGTATTTT
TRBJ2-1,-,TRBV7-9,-,CASSTGLYNEQFF,TGTGCCAGCAGCACGGGACTGTACAATGAGCAGTTCTTC
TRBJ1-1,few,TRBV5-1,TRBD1,CASSTGTGPEAFF,TGCGCCAGCAGCACAGGGACAGGACCTGAAGCTTTCTTT
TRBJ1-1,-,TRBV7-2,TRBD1,CASSFSGTGIPEAFF,TGTGCCAGCAGCTTTTCCGGGACAGGGATCCCTGAAGCTTTCTTT
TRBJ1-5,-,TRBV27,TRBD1,CASSSGQGWQPQHF,TGTGCCAGCAGTTCAGGACAGGGATGGCAGCCCCAGCATTTT
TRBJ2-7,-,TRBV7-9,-,CASTDNSYEQYF,TGTGCCAGCACCGACAACTCCTACGAGCAGTACTTC
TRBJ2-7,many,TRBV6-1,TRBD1,CASSESETGGYEQYF,TGTGCCAGCAGTGAAAGCGAGACAGGGGGCTACGAGCAGTACTTC
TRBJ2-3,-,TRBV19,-,CASSITSWSTDTQYF,TGTGCCAGTAGTATCACTAGCTGGAGCACAGATACGCAGTATTTT
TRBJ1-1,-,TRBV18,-,CASSPQSGDNTEAFF,TGTGCCAGCTCACCGCAGTCGGGGGATAACACTGAAGCTTTCTTT
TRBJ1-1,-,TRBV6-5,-,CASTRGSAEAFF,TGTGCCAGCACAAGGGGATCCGCTGAAGCTTTCTTT
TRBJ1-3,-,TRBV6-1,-,CASSEPVSGNTIYF,TGTGCCAGCAGTGAGCCAGTCTCTGGAAACACCATATATTTT
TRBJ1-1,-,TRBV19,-,CASIGGGYEAFF,TGTGCCAGTATTGGGGGGGGGTATGAAGCTTTCTTT
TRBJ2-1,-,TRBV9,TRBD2,CASSGTSGRFYNEQFF,TGTGCCAGCAGTGGGACTAGCGGGAGGTTCTACAATGAGCAGTTCTTC
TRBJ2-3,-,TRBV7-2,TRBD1,CASSLSGQGRRADTQYF,TGTGCCAGCAGCTTATCAGGACAGGGGAGGAGGGCAGATACGCAGTATTTT
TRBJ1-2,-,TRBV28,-,CASSFGGANYGYTF,TGTGCCAGCAGTTTTGGGGGGGCTAACTATGGCTACACCTTC
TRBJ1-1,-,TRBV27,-,CASSQRAGDMNTEAFF,TGTGCCAGCAGTCAGCGCGCGGGGGACATGAACACTGAAGCTTTCTTT
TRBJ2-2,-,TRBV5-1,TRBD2,CASSLSGLVSTGELFF,TGCGCCAGCAGCTTGTCTGGACTAGTCAGCACCGGGGAGCTGTTTTTT
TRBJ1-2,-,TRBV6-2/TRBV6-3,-,CASTPGRRFNYGYTF,TGTGCCAGCACCCCCGGGAGGCGTTTTAACTATGGCTACACCTTC
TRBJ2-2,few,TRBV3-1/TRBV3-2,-,CASSQLAVNTGELFF,TGTGCCAGCAGCCAATTAGCGGTGAACACCGGGGAGCTGTTTTTT
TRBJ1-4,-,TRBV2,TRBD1,CASTVTGGGSEKLFF,TGTGCCAGCACCGTGACAGGGGGCGGAAGTGAAAAACTGTTTTTT
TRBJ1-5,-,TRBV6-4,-,CASSDSGFLSNQPQHF,TGTGCCAGCAGTGACTCCGGGTTTTTAAGCAATCAGCCCCAGCATTTT
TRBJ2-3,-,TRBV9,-,CASSVATRDTQYF,TGTGCCAGCAGCGTAGCTACGAGAGATACGCAGTATTTT
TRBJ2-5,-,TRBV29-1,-,CSARGGSETQYF,TGCAGCGCCCGAGGAGGGTCGGAGACCCAGTACTTC
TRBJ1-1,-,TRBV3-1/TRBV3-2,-,CASSPLGQPMNTEAFF,TGTGCCAGCAGCCCCCTAGGCCAGCCCATGAACACTGAAGCTTTCTTT
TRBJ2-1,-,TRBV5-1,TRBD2,CASSPSTSGRARNEQFF,TGCGCCAGCAGCCCTTCCACTAGCGGGAGGGCCAGGAATGAGCAGTTCTTC
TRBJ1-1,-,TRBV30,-,CAWSVQGDTEAFF,TGTGCCTGGAGTGTACAGGGTGACACTGAAGCTTTCTTT
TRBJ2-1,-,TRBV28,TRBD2,CASSFSLTSVYNEQFF,TGTGCCAGCAGTTTCTCATTGACTAGCGTCTACAATGAGCAGTTCTTC
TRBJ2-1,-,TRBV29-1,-,CSAQRSSPGNEQFF,TGCAGCGCCCAACGGTCTAGTCCTGGGAATGAGCAGTTCTTC
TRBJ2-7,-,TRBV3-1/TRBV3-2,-,CASSLSSGEQYF,TGTGCCAGCAGCCTTAGTTCGGGAGAGCAGTACTTC
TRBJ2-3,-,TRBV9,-,CASSVTEQGTDTQYF,TGTGCCAGCAGCGTCACCGAACAGGGCACAGATACGCAGTATTTT
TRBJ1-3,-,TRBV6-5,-,CASSLGLISGNTIYF,TGTGCCAGCAGCCTCGGACTTATCTCTGGAAACACCATATATTTT
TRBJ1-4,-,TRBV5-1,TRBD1,CASSAQPLTGGAASTNEKLFF,TGCGCCAGCAGCGCGCAACCCCTGACAGGGGGAGCCGCCTCAACTAATGAAAAACTGTTTTTT
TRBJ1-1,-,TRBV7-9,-,CASSSLGGNTEAFF,TGTGCCAGCAGCTCCCTGGGGGGGAACACTGAAGCTTTCTTT